Presented here are 7 T cell receptor beta chains from one specimen sequenced in a study of response to subunit inactivated influenza vaccine. Each CDR3 protein is one row after TCRdb ran MiXCR on the RT-PCR reads. Among 500,000 to 750,000 distinct CDR3 sequences listed, about 15% were seen once. The starting material was PBMCs from blood, obtained 11 to 12 days after vaccination. These receptors all stem from a man aged 45 to 65 who received an inactivated influenza vaccine.

V is TRBV29-1 and J is TRBJ2-1; TRBD2 aligns across 9 bases. V lost 2 bases, J lost 3 bases, and 5 bases stayed unmatched. The CDR3 has 15 amino acids. Germline V lookup: CDR1 SQVTM, CDR2 ANQGSEA. CDR3: CSVETGTSRYNEQFF. The CDR3 nucleotides read TGCAGCGTTGAAACCGGGACTAGCCGCTACAATGAGCAGTTCTTC.

In its sample, this clonotype was seen many times. The chain links TRBV20-1 to TRBJ2-1; 11 bases fit TRBD2. The CDR3 runs to 13 residues. Germline V gives CDR1 DFQATT, CDR2 SNEGSKA (reference sequence). The trim removed 2 bases at V and 8 bases at J, leaving 2 bases unmatched. In DNA form, the CDR3 reads TGCAGTGCTAGAACTAGCGGGAGTGATGAGCAGTTCTTC. Residues: CSARTSGSDEQFF.

The chain employs TRBV4-1 and TRBJ2-5; D perhaps matches TRBD1 (5 bases). Germline V CDR1 and CDR2: MGHRA, YSYEKL. The CDR3 is 15 amino acids. Trimming stripped 2 bases from V and 2 bases from J, with 12 bases between. CDR3 in amino acids: CASSQTDTRQETQYF. CDR3 nucleotide sequence: TGCGCCAGCAGCCAAACGGACACACGACAAGAGACCCAGTACTTC.

The chain recombines TRBV3-1 with TRBJ2-7; perhaps TRBD2 as D (5 bases). Germline CDR1 reads LGHDT; CDR2 reads YNNKEL (reference sequence). CDR3 length: 13 residues. The V end was cut by 1 base, the J end by 12 bases, with 16 bases between. The CDR3 loop is CASSQGRDRRPYF. In DNA form, the CDR3 reads TGTGCCAGCAGCCAAGGACGGGATAGACGTCCGTACTTC.

The rearrangement joins TRBV5-1 to TRBJ2-7; D possibly corresponds to TRBD2 (5 bases). Germline V CDR1 and CDR2: SGHRS, YFSETQ. The CDR3 loop spans 13 amino acids. Trimming removed 5 bases at V and 1 base at J, with 10 bases between. DNA for the CDR3: TGCGCCAGCAGGCTACTAGGTTCCTACGAGCAGTACTTC. Its translation: CASRLLGSYEQYF.

The chain carries TRBV6-2 or TRBV6-3 and TRBJ2-7; 10 bases align to TRBD2. Germline V gene data show CDR1 as MNHEY and CDR2 as SVGEGT. The CDR3 sequence is 14 residues long. V lost 10 bases, J lost 1 base, and 7 bases stayed unmatched. DNA for the CDR3: TGTGCCACCAGCCTAGCGGGAGATTCCTACGAGCAGTACTTC. Its translation is CATSLAGDSYEQYF.

The V call is TRBV12-3 or TRBV12-4, the J call TRBJ2-7; 7 bases are shared with TRBD1. Trimming at V came to 5 bases and at J to 0 bases, leaving 4 bases not matched to a gene. This CDR3 has 14 residues. CDR3 in amino acids: CASSRTGASYEQYF. Here the CDR3 DNA reads TGTGCCAGCAGTCGGACAGGTGCCTCCTACGAGCAGTACTTC.